This record looks at one T cell receptor beta chain sequence and its context. Trimming at V came to 0 bases and at J to 9 bases, leaving 2 bases not matched to a gene. The CDR3 consists of 12 residues. Germline values: CDR1 GTSNPN, CDR2 SVGIG (reference sequence). These data are taken from a study of blood T cell repertoires in COVID-19. Individuals drawn from approximately 26 US areas were roughly 18 to 100 years old. Participants reported their clinical history, and cohort assignment relied on those reports. Methods used by the authors: By means of reference gene primer amplification, nucleated cell counts were estimated. Measured with immunoSEQ multiplex PCR; TCRdb has only the in-frame clones, and not every one. The D gene and trimming were derived from the DNA, and the V and J assignments and clone size from that table. The sample includes some 300,000 clones, 85% to 90% of them seen just once.

This clonotype was sampled from a woman aged 55-70 years in a cohort exposed to, infected with or recovered from COVID-19 (not recorded which). The chain combines TRBV30 with TRBJ2-1, with 7 bases aligning to TRBD2. Material: PBMCs or T cells enriched from blood (not recorded which). CDR3 DNA: TGTGCCTGGAGTGTGTCGGGAGGTGAGCAGTTCTTC. Protein: CAWSVSGGEQFF.